What follows describes a single TCR beta chain. Its antigen is currently unknown. TCRdb passed the 5' RACE reads through MiXCR, listing each CDR3 protein once. Among over 600,000 distinct CDR3 sequences, 21% were seen once, and the ten largest hold around 4.4%. The data were taken from a study of identical twins. Study-level findings and limits: Out-of-frame beta chain sequences displayed weaker excess sharing between twins.

This sample was shared with a second study, whose subject was T cells expressing NK-cell markers. That study reports: Restriction of sorting to alpha-beta TCR T cells was accomplished in several experiments using an anti-gamma-delta TCR antibody. As a fraction of CD8+ T cells, dominant NKG2C+ clonotypes reached roughly 1.0-7.0% in six donors.

This TCR was sampled from a woman younger than 30 in good health. The sequenced sample consisted of PBMCs.

The CDR3 nucleotides read TGCGCCAGCAGCTTAGGCTGGGCGGGTCCAACTAATGAAAAACTGTTTTTT. It codes for CASSLGWAGPTNEKLFF. This chain uses TRBV5-1 with TRBJ1-4; D gene unclear. Germline CDR1 SGHRS, CDR2 YFSETQ. The CDR3 is 17 amino acids. Trimming shortened V by 2 bases and J by 0 bases, and 14 bases separated the two germline ends. The entire variable domain, with the rest obtained from reference TRBV5-1 and TRBJ1-4, is as follows: KAGVTQTPRYLIKTRGQQVTLSCSPISGHRSVSWYQQTPGQGLQFLFEYFSETQRNKGNFPGRFSGRQFSNSRSEMNVSTLELGDSALYLCASSLGWAGPTNEKLFFGSGTQLSVL.